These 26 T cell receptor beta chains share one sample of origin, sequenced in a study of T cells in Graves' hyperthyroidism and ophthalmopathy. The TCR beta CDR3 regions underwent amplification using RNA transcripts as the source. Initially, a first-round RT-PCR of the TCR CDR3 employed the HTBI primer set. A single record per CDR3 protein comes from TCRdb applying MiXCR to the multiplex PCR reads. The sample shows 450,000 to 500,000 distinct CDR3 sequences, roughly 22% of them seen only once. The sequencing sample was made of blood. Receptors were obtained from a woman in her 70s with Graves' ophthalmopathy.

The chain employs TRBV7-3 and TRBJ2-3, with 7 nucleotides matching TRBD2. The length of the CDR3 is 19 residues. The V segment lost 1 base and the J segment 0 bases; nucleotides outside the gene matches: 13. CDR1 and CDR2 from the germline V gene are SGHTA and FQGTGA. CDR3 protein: CASSLRASGTTSSTDTQYF. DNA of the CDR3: TGTGCCAGCAGCTTAAGGGCTAGCGGAACCACCTCTAGCACAGATACGCAGTATTTT.

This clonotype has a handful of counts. CDR3: CASSYEGRPNEKLFF. CDR3 in DNA: TGTGCCAGCAGCTATGAGGGACGGCCTAATGAAAAACTGTTTTTT. This sequence joins TRBV12-3 or TRBV12-4 and TRBJ1-4, with D possibly TRBD1 on 5 matching bases. The CDR3 consists of 15 residues. The V end lost 6 bases, the J end lost 3 bases, and 14 bases lay between the germline ends.

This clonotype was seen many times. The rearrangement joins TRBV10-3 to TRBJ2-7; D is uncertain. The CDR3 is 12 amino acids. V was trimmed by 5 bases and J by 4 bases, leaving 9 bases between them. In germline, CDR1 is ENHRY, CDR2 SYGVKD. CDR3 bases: TGTGCCATCAGTCCTATGGGATACGAGCAGTACTTC. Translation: CAISPMGYEQYF.

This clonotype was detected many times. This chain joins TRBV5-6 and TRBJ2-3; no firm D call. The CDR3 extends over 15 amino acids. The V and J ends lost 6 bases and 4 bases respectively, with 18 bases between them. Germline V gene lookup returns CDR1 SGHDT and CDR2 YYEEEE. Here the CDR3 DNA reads TGTGCCAGCACCGGGTTAGGGAATGCAGCAGATACGCAGTATTTT. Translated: CASTGLGNAADTQYF.

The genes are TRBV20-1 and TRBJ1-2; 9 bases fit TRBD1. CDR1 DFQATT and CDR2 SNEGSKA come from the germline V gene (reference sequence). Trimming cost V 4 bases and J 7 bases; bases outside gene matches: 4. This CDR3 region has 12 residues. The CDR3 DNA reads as TGCAGTGCTATACAGGGGGCGGTTGGCTACACCTTC. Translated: CSAIQGAVGYTF.

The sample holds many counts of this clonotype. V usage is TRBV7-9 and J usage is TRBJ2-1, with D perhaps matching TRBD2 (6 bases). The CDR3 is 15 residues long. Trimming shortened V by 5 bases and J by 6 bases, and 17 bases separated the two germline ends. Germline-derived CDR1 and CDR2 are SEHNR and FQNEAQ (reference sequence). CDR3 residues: CASSTNTGGRNEQFF. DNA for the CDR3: TGTGCCAGCAGCACGAACACCGGGGGTCGCAATGAGCAGTTCTTC.

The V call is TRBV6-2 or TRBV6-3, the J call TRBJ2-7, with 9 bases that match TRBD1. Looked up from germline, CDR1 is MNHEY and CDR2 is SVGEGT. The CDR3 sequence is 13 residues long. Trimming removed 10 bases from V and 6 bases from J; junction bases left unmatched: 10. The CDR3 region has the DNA TGTGCCACCCGGGACAGGGTAGTTTCCGAGCAGTACTTC. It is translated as CATRDRVVSEQYF.

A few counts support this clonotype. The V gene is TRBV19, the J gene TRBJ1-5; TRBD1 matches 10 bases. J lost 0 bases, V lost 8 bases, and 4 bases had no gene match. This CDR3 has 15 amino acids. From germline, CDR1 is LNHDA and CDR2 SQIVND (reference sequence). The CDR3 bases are TGTGCCAGTCGGGACAGGGGATATAGCAATCAGCCCCAGCATTTT. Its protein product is CASRDRGYSNQPQHF.

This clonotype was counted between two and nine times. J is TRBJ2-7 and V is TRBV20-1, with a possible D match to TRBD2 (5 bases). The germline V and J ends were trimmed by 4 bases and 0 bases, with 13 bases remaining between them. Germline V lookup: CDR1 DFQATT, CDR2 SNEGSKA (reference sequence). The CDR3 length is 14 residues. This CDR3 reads CSAIDQAGSYEQYF. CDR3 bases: TGCAGTGCTATAGACCAGGCGGGCTCCTACGAGCAGTACTTC.

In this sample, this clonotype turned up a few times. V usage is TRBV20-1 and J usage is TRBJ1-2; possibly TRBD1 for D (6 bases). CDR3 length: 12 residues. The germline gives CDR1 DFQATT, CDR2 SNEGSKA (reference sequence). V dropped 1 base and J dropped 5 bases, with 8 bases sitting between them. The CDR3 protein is CSARGQVYGYTF. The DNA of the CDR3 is TGCAGTGCTAGAGGACAGGTATATGGCTACACCTTC.

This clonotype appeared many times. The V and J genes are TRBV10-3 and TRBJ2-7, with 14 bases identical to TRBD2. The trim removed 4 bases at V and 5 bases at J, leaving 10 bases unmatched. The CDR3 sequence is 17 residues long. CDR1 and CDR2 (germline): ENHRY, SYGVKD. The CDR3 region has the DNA TGTGCCATCAGTGGTGGGGGACTAGCGGGAGACGGTGACGAGCAGTACTTC. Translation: CAISGGGLAGDGDEQYF.

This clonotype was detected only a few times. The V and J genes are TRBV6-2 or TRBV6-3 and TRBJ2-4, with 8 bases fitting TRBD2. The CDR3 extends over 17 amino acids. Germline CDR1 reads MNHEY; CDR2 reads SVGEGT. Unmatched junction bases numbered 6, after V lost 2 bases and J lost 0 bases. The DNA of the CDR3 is TGTGCCAGCAGTTACGCTCTTAGCGGGAAAGCCAAAAACATTCAGTACTTC. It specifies CASSYALSGKAKNIQYF.

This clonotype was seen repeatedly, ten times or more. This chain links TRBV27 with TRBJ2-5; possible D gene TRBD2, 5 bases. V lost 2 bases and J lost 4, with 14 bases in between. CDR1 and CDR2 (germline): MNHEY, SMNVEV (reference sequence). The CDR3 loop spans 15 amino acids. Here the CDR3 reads CASSLIAWGRETQYF. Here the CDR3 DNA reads TGTGCCAGCAGTTTAATAGCGTGGGGAAGAGAGACCCAGTACTTC.

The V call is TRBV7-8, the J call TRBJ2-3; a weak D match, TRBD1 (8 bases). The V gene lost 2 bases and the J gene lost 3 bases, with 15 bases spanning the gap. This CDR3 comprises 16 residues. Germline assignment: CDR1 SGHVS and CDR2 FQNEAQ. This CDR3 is CASSLHDRGGTDTQYF. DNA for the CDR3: TGTGCCAGCAGCTTACACGACAGGGGAGGGACAGATACGCAGTATTTT.

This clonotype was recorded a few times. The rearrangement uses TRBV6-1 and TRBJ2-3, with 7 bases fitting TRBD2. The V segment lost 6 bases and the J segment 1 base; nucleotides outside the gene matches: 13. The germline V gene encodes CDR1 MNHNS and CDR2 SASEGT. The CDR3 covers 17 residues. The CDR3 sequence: CASSEDRGAGGTDTQYF. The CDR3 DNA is TGTGCCAGCAGCGAGGATAGGGGCGCGGGAGGCACAGATACGCAGTATTTT.

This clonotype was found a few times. The CDR3 coding sequence is TGCGCCAGCAGCTCGGGAGGGGGACGGATGGCTTTCTTT. Protein product: CASSSGGGRMAFF. V and J are TRBV5-1 and TRBJ1-1; the D gene is possibly TRBD1 (6 bases). CDR1 is SGHRS, CDR2 YFSETQ, per germline. This CDR3 spans 13 amino acids. V lost 3 bases, J lost 11 bases, and 17 bases lay in between.

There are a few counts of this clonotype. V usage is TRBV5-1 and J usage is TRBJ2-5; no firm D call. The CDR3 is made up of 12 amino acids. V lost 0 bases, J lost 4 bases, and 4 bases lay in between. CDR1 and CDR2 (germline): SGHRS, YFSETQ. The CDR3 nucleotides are TGCGCCAGCAGCTTGGATGTAGAGACCCAGTACTTC. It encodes CASSLDVETQYF.

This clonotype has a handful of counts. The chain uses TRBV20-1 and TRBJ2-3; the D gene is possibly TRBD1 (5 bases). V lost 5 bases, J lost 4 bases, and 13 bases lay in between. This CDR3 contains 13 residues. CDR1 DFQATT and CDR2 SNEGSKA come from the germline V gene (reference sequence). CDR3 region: CSAGIQGADTQYF. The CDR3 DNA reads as TGCAGTGCTGGGATCCAGGGCGCAGATACGCAGTATTTT.

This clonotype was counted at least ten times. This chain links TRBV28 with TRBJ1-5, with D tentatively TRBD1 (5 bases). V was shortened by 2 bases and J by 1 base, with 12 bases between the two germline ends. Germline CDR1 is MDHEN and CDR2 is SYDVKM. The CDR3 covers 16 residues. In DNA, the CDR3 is TGTGCCAGCAGTTTAGGGGGTTCGAGGAGCAATCAGCCCCAGCATTTT. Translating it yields CASSLGGSRSNQPQHF.

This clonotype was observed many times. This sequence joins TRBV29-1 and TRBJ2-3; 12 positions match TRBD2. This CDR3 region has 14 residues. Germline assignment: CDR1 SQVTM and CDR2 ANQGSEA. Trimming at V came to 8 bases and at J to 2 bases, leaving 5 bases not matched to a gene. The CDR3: CSTGLAGTTDTQYF. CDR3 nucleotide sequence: TGCAGCACCGGACTAGCGGGAACCACAGATACGCAGTATTTT.

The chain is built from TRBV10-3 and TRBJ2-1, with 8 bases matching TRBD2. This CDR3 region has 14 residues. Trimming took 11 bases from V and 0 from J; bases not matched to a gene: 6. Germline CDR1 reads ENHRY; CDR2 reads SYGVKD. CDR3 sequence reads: CAAKRESSYNEQFF. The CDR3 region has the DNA TGTGCCGCCAAGCGGGAGAGCTCCTACAATGAGCAGTTCTTC.

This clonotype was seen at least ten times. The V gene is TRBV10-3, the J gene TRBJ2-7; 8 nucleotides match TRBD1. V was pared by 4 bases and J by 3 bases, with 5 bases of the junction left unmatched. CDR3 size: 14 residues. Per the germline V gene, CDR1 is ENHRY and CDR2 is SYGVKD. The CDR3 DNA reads TGTGCCATCAGTGCCCGTGGACAGGGCTACGAGCAGTACTTC. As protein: CAISARGQGYEQYF.

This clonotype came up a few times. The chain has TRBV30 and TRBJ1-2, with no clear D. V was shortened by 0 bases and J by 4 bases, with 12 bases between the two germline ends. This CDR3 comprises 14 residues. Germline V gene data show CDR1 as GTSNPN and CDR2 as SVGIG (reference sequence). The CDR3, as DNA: TGTGCCTGGAGTGTCATGGGCAGTTTCTATGGCTACACCTTC. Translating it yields CAWSVMGSFYGYTF.

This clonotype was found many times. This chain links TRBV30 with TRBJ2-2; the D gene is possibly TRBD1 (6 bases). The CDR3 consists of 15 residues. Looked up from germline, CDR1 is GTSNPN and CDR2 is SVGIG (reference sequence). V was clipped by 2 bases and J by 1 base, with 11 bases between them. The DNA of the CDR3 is TGTGCCTGGAGTTCAGGGGACATGAACACCGGGGAGCTGTTTTTT. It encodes CAWSSGDMNTGELFF.

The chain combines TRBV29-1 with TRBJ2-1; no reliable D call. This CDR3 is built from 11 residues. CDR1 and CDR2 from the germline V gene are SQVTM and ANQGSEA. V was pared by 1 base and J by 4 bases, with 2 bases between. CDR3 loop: CSVEVYNEQFF. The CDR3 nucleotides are TGCAGCGTTGAAGTTTACAATGAGCAGTTCTTC.

CDR3 DNA sequence: TGTGCCAGCTCACGAACAGGGGGCGAAGGAAACACCATATATTTT. It specifies CASSRTGGEGNTIYF. The chain has TRBV7-6 and TRBJ1-3, with TRBD1 identical over 9 bases. Germline lookup yields CDR1 SGHVS and CDR2 FNYEAQ. The CDR3 is 15 amino acids. The J segment lost 4 bases and the V segment lost 8 bases, leaving 9 bases of the junction unmatched.